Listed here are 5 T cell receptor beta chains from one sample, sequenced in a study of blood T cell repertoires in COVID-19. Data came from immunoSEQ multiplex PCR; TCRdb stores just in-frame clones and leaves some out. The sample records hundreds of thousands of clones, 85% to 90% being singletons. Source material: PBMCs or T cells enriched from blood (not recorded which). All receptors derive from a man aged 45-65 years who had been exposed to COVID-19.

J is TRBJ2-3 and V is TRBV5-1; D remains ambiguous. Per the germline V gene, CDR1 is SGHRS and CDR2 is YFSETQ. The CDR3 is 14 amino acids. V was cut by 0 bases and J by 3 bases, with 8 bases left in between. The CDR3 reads CASSLAESTDTQYF. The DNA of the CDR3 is TGCGCCAGCAGCTTGGCGGAGTCGACAGATACGCAGTATTTT.

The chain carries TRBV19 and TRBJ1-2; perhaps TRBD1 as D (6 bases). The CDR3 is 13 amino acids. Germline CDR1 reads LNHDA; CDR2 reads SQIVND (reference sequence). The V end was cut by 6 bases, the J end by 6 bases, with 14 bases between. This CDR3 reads CASRIPGTNGYTF. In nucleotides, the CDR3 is TGTGCCAGTAGAATCCCCGGGACAAATGGCTACACCTTC.

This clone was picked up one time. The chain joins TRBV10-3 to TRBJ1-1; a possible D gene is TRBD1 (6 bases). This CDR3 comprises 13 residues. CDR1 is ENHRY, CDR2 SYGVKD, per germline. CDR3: CATEQGLNTEAFF. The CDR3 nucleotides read TGTGCTACCGAACAGGGACTGAACACTGAAGCTTTCTTT.

The CDR3 is CASSYSYRAEQFF. CDR3 nucleotides: TGTGCCAGCAGTTACTCATACCGTGCGGAGCAGTTCTTC. The chain recombines TRBV6-5 with TRBJ2-1; D unclear. The V gene lost 0 bases and the J gene lost 10 bases, with 10 bases spanning the gap. The CDR3 is 13 amino acids. Germline values: CDR1 MNHEY, CDR2 SVGAGI.

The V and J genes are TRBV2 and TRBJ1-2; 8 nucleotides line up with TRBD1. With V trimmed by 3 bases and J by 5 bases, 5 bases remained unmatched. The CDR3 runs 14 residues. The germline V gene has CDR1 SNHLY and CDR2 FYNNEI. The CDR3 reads CASSEDRAPYGYTF. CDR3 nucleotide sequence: TGTGCCAGCAGTGAGGACAGGGCTCCATATGGCTACACCTTC.